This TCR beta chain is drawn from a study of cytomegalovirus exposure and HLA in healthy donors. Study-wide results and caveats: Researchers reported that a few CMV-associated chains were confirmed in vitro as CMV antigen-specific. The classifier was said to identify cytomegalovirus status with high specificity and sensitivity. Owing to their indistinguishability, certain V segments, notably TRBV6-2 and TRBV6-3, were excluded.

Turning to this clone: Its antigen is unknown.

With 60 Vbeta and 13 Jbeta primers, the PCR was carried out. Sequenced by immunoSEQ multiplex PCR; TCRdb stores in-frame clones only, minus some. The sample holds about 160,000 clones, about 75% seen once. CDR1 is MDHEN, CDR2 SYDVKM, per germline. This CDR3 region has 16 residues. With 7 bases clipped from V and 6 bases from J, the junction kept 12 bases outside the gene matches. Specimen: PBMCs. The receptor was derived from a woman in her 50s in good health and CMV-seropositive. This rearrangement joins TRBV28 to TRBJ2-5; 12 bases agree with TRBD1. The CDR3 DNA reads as TGTGCCAGCAATAAACCGGGACAGGGGGCTTTGAAGACCCAGTACTTC. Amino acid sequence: CASNKPGQGALKTQYF.